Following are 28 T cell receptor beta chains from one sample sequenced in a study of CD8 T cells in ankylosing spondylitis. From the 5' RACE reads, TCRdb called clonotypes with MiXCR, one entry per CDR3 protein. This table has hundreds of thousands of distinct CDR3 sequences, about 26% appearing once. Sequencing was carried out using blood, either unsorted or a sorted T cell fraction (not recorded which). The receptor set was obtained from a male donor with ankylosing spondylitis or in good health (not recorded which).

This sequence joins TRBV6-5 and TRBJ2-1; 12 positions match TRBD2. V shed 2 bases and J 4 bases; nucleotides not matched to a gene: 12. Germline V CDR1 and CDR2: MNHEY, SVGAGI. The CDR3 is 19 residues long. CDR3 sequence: CASSYPRLAGDSSYNEQFF. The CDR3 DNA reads TGTGCCAGCAGTTACCCAAGACTAGCGGGAGACTCCTCGTACAATGAGCAGTTCTTC.

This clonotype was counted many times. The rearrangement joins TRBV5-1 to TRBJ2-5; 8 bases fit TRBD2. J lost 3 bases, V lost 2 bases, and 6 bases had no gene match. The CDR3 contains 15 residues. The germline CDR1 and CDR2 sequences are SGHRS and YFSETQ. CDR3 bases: TGCGCCAGCAGCTTTGGAGGAGCGGGAGAAGAGACCCAGTACTTC. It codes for CASSFGGAGEETQYF. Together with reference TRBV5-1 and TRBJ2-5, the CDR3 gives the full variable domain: KAGVTQTPRYLIKTRGQQVTLSCSPISGHRSVSWYQQTPGQGLQFLFEYFSETQRNKGNFPGRFSGRQFSNSRSEMNVSTLELGDSALYLCASSFGGAGEETQYFGPGTRLLVL.

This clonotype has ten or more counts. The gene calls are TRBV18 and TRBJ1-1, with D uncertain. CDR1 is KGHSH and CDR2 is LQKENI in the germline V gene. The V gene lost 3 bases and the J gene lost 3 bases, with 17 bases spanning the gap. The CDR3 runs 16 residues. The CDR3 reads CASSPSGAASYTEAFF. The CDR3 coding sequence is TGTGCCAGCTCACCCTCGGGCGCCGCCTCCTACACTGAAGCTTTCTTT.

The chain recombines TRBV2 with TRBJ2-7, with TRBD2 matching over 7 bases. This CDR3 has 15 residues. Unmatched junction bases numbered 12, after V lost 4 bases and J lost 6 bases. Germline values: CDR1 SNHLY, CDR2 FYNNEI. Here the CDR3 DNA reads TGTGCCAGCAGTGGAGAAACTGGACTAGTATCCGAGCAGTACTTC. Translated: CASSGETGLVSEQYF.

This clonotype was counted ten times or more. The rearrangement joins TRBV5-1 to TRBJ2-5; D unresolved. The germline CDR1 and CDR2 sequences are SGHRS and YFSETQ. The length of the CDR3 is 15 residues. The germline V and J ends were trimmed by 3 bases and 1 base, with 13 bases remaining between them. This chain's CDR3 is CASSSGQVGQETQYF. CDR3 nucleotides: TGCGCCAGCAGCTCCGGGCAGGTCGGCCAAGAGACCCAGTACTTC.

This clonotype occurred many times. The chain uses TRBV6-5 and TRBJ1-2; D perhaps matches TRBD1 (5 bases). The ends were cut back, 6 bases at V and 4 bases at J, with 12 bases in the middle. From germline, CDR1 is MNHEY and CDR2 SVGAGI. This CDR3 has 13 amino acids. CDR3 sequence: CASRQGPSYGYTF. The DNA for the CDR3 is TGTGCCAGCAGGCAGGGACCGAGCTATGGCTACACCTTC.

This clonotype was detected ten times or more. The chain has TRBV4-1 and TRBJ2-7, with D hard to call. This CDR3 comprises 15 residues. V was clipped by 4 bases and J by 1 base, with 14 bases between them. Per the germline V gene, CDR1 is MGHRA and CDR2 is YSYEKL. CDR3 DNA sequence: TGCGCCAGCAGCCTACACACGACAACTTCCTACGAGCAGTACTTC. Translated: CASSLHTTTSYEQYF.

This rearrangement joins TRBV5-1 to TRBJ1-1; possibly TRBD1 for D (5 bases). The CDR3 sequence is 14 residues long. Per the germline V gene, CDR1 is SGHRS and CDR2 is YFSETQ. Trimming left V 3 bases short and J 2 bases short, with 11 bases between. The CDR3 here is CASSWGTPNTEAFF. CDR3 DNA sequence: TGCGCCAGCAGCTGGGGGACTCCTAACACTGAAGCTTTCTTT.

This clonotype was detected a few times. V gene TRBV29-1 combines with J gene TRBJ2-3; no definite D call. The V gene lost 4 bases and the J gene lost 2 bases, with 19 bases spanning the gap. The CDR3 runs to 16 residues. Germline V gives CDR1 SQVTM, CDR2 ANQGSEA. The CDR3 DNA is TGCAGCGTTGCCGGTGGTACAGCGACCTACACAGATACGCAGTATTTT. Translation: CSVAGGTATYTDTQYF.

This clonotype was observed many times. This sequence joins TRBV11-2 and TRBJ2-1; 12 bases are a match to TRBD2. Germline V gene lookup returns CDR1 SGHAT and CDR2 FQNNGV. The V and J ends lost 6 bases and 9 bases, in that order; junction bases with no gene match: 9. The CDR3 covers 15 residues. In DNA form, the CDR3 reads TGTGCCAGCAGTTATCGACTAGCGGGAGCGGCTGAGCAGTTCTTC. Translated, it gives CASSYRLAGAAEQFF.

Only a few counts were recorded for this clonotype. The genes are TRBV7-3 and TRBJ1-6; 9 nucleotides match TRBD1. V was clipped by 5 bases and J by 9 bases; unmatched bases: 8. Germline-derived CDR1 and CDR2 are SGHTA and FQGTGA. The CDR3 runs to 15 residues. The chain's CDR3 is CASSTGQGSGSPLHF. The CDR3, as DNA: TGTGCCAGCAGCACAGGACAGGGGTCCGGTTCACCCCTCCACTTT.

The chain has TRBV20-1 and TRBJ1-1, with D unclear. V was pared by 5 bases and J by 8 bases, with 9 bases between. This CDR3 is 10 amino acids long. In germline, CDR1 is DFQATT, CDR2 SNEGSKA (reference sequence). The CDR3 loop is CSAPHGEAFF. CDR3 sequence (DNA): TGCAGTGCTCCTCACGGCGAAGCTTTCTTT.

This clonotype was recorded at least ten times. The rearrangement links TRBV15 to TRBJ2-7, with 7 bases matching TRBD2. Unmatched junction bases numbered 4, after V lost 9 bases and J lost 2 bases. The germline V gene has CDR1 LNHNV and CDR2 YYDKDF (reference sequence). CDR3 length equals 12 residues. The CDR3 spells CATGRDPYEQYF. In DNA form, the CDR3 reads TGTGCCACGGGGAGGGACCCCTACGAGCAGTACTTC.

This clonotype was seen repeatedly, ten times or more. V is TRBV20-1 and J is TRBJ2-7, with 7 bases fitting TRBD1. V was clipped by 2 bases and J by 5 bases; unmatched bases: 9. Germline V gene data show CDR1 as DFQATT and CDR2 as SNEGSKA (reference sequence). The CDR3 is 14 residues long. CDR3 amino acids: CSARIRGITNEQYF. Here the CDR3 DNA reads TGCAGTGCTAGAATCAGGGGGATAACGAACGAGCAGTACTTC.

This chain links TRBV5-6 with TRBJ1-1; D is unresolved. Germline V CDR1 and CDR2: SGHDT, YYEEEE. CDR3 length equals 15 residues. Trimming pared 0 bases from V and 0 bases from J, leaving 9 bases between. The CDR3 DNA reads TGTGCCAGCAGCTTGGGGGGATCATTGAACACTGAAGCTTTCTTT. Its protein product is CASSLGGSLNTEAFF.

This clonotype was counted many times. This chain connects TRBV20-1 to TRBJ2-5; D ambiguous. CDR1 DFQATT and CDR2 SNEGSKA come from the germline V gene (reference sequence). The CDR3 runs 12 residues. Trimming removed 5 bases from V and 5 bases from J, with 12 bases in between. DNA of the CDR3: TGCAGTGCTCCGAATAGCCGGGAGACCCAGTACTTC. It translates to CSAPNSRETQYF.

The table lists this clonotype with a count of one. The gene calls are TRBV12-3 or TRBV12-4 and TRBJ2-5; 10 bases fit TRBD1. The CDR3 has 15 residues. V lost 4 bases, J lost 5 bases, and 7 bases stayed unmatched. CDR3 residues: CASSSWDRGGETQYF. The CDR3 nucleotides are TGTGCCAGCAGTTCCTGGGACAGGGGAGGGGAGACCCAGTACTTC.

The CDR3 spells CASSLLAYTEAFF. The CDR3 coding sequence is TGCGCCAGCAGCTTGTTGGCGTACACTGAAGCTTTCTTT. The rearrangement links TRBV5-1 to TRBJ1-1; D not certain. The CDR3 length is 13 residues. The ends were cut back, 1 base at V and 3 bases at J, with 7 bases in the middle. Per the germline V gene, CDR1 is SGHRS and CDR2 is YFSETQ. Full variable domain (remainder filled in from reference TRBV5-1 and TRBJ1-1): KAGVTQTPRYLIKTRGQQVTLSCSPISGHRSVSWYQQTPGQGLQFLFEYFSETQRNKGNFPGRFSGRQFSNSRSEMNVSTLELGDSALYLCASSLLAYTEAFFGQGTRLTVV.

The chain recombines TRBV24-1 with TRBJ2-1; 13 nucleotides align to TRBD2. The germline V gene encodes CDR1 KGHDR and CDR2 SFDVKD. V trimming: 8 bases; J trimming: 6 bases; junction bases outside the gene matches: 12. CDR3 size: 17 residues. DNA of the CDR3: TGTGCCACCACGGGACTAGCGGGAACCACCAAAATCAATGAGCAGTTCTTC. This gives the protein CATTGLAGTTKINEQFF.

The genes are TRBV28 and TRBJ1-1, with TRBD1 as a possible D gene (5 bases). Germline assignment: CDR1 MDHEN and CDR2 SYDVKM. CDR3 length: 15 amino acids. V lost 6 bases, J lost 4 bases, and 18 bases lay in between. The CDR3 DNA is TGTGCCAGCAGATGGGACCGTGGGGGTGGCACTGAAGCTTTCTTT. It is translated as CASRWDRGGGTEAFF.

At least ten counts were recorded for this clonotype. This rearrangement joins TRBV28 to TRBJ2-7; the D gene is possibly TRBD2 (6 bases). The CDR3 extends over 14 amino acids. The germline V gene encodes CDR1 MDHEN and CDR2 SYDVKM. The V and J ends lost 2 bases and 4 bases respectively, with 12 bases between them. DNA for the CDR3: TGTGCCAGCAGTTTACACGGGAGCATGTACGAGCAGTACTTC. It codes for CASSLHGSMYEQYF.

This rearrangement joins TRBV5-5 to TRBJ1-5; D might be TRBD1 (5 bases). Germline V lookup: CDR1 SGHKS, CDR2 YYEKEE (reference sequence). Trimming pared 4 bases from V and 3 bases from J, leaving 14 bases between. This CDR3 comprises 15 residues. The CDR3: CASSQGPGPNQPQHF. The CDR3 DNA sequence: TGTGCCAGCAGCCAGGGCCCCGGACCCAATCAGCCCCAGCATTTT.

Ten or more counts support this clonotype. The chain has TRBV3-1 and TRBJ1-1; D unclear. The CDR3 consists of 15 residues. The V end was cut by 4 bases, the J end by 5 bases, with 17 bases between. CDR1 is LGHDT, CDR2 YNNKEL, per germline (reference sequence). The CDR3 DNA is TGTGCCAGCAGCCCAAAGAGGACGGGTAGGACTGAAGCTTTCTTT. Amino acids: CASSPKRTGRTEAFF. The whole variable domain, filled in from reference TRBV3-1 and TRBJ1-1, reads DTAVSQTPKYLVTQMGNDKSIKCEQNLGHDTMYWYKQDSKKFLKIMFSYNNKELIINETVPNRFSPKSPDKAHLNLHINSLELGDSAVYFCASSPKRTGRTEAFFGQGTRLTVV.

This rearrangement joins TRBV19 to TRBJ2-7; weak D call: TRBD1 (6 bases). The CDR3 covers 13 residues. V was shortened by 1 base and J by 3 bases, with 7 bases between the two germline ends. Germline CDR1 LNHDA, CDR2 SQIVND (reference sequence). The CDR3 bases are TGTGCCAGTAGTATAGCCAGGGGCTACGAGCAGTACTTC. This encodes CASSIARGYEQYF.

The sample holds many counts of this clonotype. The CDR3 DNA sequence: TGCGCCAGCAGCCCCCGCCTAGCGGGAGTCACAGATACGCAGTATTTT. Amino acid sequence: CASSPRLAGVTDTQYF. V usage is TRBV5-1 and J usage is TRBJ2-3, with 10 bases lining up with TRBD2. The J segment lost 2 bases and the V segment lost 4 bases, leaving 7 bases of the junction unmatched. The CDR3 is made up of 16 amino acids. The germline V gene has CDR1 SGHRS and CDR2 YFSETQ.

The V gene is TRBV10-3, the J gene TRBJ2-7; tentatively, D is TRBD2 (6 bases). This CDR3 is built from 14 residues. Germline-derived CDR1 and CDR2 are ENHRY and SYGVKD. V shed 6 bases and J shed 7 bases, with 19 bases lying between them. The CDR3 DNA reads TGTGCCATCAGCCTCGGACTATACTCATGGGAGCAGTACTTC. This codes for CAISLGLYSWEQYF.

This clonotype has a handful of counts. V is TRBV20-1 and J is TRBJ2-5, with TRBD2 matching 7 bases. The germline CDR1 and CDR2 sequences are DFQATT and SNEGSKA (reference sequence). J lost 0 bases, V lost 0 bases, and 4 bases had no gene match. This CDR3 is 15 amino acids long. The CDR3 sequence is CSARDELADQETQYF. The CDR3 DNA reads TGCAGTGCTAGAGATGAGCTAGCGGACCAAGAGACCCAGTACTTC.

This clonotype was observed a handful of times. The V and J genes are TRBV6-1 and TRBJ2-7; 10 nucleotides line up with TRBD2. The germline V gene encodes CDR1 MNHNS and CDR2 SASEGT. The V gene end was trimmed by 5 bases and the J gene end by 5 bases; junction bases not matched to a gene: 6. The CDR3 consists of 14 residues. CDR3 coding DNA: TGTGCCAGCAGTATAAGCGGGAGGGTGGACGAGCAGTACTTC. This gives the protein CASSISGRVDEQYF.